The 9 T cell receptor beta chains listed next were all sequenced from one sample in a study of T cells in Graves' hyperthyroidism and ophthalmopathy. Amplified TCR beta CDR3 regions derived from RNA transcripts. When the TCR CDR3 underwent first-round RT-PCR, the HTBI primer set was used. In TCRdb, the multiplex PCR reads were re-called with MiXCR into one record per CDR3 protein. The sample lists 300,000 to 450,000 distinct CDR3 sequences, around 15% seen once, with roughly a fifth in the top ten. The specimen was blood. These receptors all stem from a woman aged 25 to 39 with Graves' ophthalmopathy.

The table lists this clonotype with many counts. The rearrangement links TRBV2 to TRBJ2-5; tentative D call: TRBD2 (5 bases). The CDR3 length is 16 residues. V dropped 4 bases and J dropped 3 bases, with 18 bases sitting between them. The germline V gene has CDR1 SNHLY and CDR2 FYNNEI. In DNA, the CDR3 is TGTGCCAGCAGTGTAGCGCGCACAGAATCTGAAGAGACCCAGTACTTC. As protein: CASSVARTESEETQYF.

This clonotype came up many times. The V gene is TRBV12-3 or TRBV12-4, the J gene TRBJ1-6, with D possibly TRBD1 on 5 matching bases. The CDR3 has 14 residues. V gave up 5 bases and J gave up 8 bases, with 13 bases separating them. The DNA for the CDR3 is TGTGCCAGCAGTGGGGCCCTTACTGATTCACCCCTCCACTTT. This translates into CASSGALTDSPLHF.

The chain recombines TRBV7-6 with TRBJ2-5, with D uncertain. In germline, CDR1 is SGHVS, CDR2 FNYEAQ. With 2 bases removed from V and 3 bases from J, the gap between germline ends came to 13 bases. CDR3 length: 15 amino acids. CDR3 DNA sequence: TGTGCCAGCAGCTTATCCGAGAGACGCGAAGAGACCCAGTACTTC. This encodes CASSLSERREETQYF.

This clonotype was seen a handful of times. The V and J genes are TRBV6-5 and TRBJ2-1; TRBD2 matches at 8 bases. The CDR3 has 17 residues. The V gene end was trimmed by 2 bases and the J gene end by 0 bases; junction bases not matched to a gene: 6. Germline assignment: CDR1 MNHEY and CDR2 SVGAGI. CDR3 protein: CASSYQVAGSSYNEQFF. In nucleotides, the CDR3 is TGTGCCAGCAGTTACCAAGTAGCGGGGAGCTCCTACAATGAGCAGTTCTTC.

The rearrangement joins TRBV6-1 to TRBJ2-2; D might be TRBD2 (7 bases). There are 18 residues in the CDR3. V dropped 5 bases and J dropped 4 bases, with 23 bases sitting between them. The germline V gene encodes CDR1 MNHNS and CDR2 SASEGT. The CDR3 sequence is CASSRGVGRGSSTGELFF. The CDR3, as DNA: TGTGCCAGCAGTCGGGGGGTGGGGAGGGGGTCGAGCACCGGGGAGCTGTTTTTT.

This clonotype was recorded many times. Relative to the germline gene, one junction end is altered; a read error may explain this. The chain links TRBV10-3 to TRBJ1-2; possibly TRBD1 for D (6 bases). The CDR3 has 17 residues. CDR1 ENHRY and CDR2 SYGVKD come from the germline V gene. Here the CDR3 reads CAIIESVQGGANYGYTF. The CDR3 DNA sequence: TGTGCCATCATTGAGTCCGTGCAAGGGGGTGCAAACTATGGCTACACCTTC.

This clonotype occurred many times. CDR3 bases: TGTGCCAGCAGCTGGGACCGCCTCAATGAGCAGTTCTTC. Amino acid sequence: CASSWDRLNEQFF. This chain joins TRBV7-3 and TRBJ2-1; D possibly matches TRBD1 or TRBD2 (5 bases each). Germline assignment: CDR1 SGHTA and CDR2 FQGTGA. Trimming took 4 bases from V and 6 from J, leaving 10 bases between them. The CDR3 length is 13 residues. Supplemented by reference TRBV7-3 and TRBJ2-1, the full variable domain reads GAGVSQTPSNKVTEKGKYVELRCDPISGHTALYWYRQSLGQGPEFLIYFQGTGAADDSGLPNDRFFAVRPEGSVSTLKIQRTERGDSAVYLCASSWDRLNEQFFGPGTRLTVL.

This clonotype occurred many times. The rearrangement links TRBV28 to TRBJ1-5, with D maybe TRBD1 (6 bases). V dropped 3 bases and J dropped 7 bases, with 10 bases sitting between them. In germline, CDR1 is MDHEN, CDR2 SYDVKM. The length of the CDR3 is 13 residues. CDR3 nucleotide sequence: TGTGCCAGCAGTTTGCAGGGGCGACAGCCCCAGCATTTT. Translated: CASSLQGRQPQHF.

This clonotype has ten or more counts. The chain links TRBV15 to TRBJ2-7; D is perhaps TRBD1 (6 bases). This CDR3 has 15 residues. The germline V gene encodes CDR1 LNHNV and CDR2 YYDKDF (reference sequence). With 0 bases removed from V and 2 bases from J, the gap between germline ends came to 11 bases. The CDR3 DNA is TGTGCCACCAGCAGAGAGAACAGGGTACCCTACGAGCAGTACTTC. This encodes CATSRENRVPYEQYF.